This is a list of T cell receptor beta chains from one sample in a study of blood T cell repertoires in COVID-19. The repertoire was sequenced with immunoSEQ multiplex PCR; TCRdb's copy has only in-frame clones and lacks some. The sample gives roughly 120,000 clones, over 70% of which show up once; approximately 7% is in the top ten. Sequencing was performed on peripheral blood. These receptors all stem from a woman aged 45-59 years with acute or convalescent COVID-19. Both conserved end residues are part of each CDR3. The D gene is left open where the match is weak. Rows give clone size only sometimes, using once, few, many, or a class for an expanded clone.

v_gene: TRBV7-2; abundance: -; d_gene: -; j_gene: TRBJ2-3; CDR3nt: TGTGCCAGCAGTGGAGGGTCCGGCACAGATACGCAGTATTTT; CDR3aa: CASSGGSGTDTQYF
v_gene: TRBV5-1; abundance: -; d_gene: TRBD1; j_gene: TRBJ2-1; CDR3nt: TGCGCCAGCAGCACTGGACAGGGGTCACCCAATGAGCAGTTCTTC; CDR3aa: CASSTGQGSPNEQFF
v_gene: TRBV19; abundance: -; d_gene: -; j_gene: TRBJ2-7; CDR3nt: TGTGCCAGTAGTAAGCAGGGTCGGTACGAGCAGTACTTC; CDR3aa: CASSKQGRYEQYF
v_gene: TRBV19; abundance: -; d_gene: TRBD1; j_gene: TRBJ1-3; CDR3nt: TGTGCCAGTAGCCGTCCCAGGGGGGCTTCTGGAAACACCATATATTTT; CDR3aa: CASSRPRGASGNTIYF
v_gene: TRBV18; abundance: -; d_gene: TRBD2; j_gene: TRBJ2-1; CDR3nt: TGTGCCAGCTCACCGACTAGCGGCTTCTCCTACAATGAGCAGTTCTTC; CDR3aa: CASSPTSGFSYNEQFF
v_gene: TRBV27; abundance: -; d_gene: TRBD1; j_gene: TRBJ2-1; CDR3nt: TGTGCCAGCAGCCGGCCCGCATTACAGGGGAATGAGCAGTTCTTC; CDR3aa: CASSRPALQGNEQFF
v_gene: TRBV18; abundance: -; d_gene: -; j_gene: TRBJ1-6; CDR3nt: TGTGCCAGCTCACTTAGGGAGAGCAATTCACCCCTCCACTTT; CDR3aa: CASSLRESNSPLHF
v_gene: TRBV5-1; abundance: once; d_gene: TRBD2; j_gene: TRBJ2-1; CDR3nt: TGCGCCAGCAGGTTAGCGGGGGGAGCCTACAATGAGCAGTTCTTC; CDR3aa: CASRLAGGAYNEQFF
v_gene: TRBV10-3; abundance: -; d_gene: -; j_gene: TRBJ1-2; CDR3nt: TGTGCCATCAGTGGCGGCAGATTAGATGGCTACACCTTC; CDR3aa: CAISGGRLDGYTF
v_gene: TRBV11-2; abundance: -; d_gene: -; j_gene: TRBJ2-3; CDR3nt: TGTGCCAGCAGCTTAAGAGCTAATCCTTCCACAGATACGCAGTATTTT; CDR3aa: CASSLRANPSTDTQYF
v_gene: TRBV5-1; abundance: -; d_gene: -; j_gene: TRBJ1-1; CDR3nt: TGCGCCAGCAAAATAGGGCCAGGGGTTAGGTTGAACACTGAAGCTTTCTTT; CDR3aa: CASKIGPGVRLNTEAFF
v_gene: TRBV30; abundance: -; d_gene: -; j_gene: TRBJ2-2; CDR3nt: TGTGCCTGGAGTGCCTCGAACACCGGGGAGCTGTTTTTT; CDR3aa: CAWSASNTGELFF
v_gene: TRBV7-9; abundance: -; d_gene: -; j_gene: TRBJ2-2; CDR3nt: TGTGCCAGCAGCTTAGTGTCCGGGATCGCCGGGGAGCTGTTTTTT; CDR3aa: CASSLVSGIAGELFF
v_gene: TRBV21-1; abundance: once; d_gene: -; j_gene: TRBJ1-2; CDR3nt: TGTGCCAAGATGTCACAGGGGGCCGTGAAGTATGGCTACACCTTC; CDR3aa: CAKMSQGAVKYGYTF
v_gene: TRBV7-8; abundance: -; d_gene: TRBD2; j_gene: TRBJ2-3; CDR3nt: TGTGCCAGCAGCTCGACTAGCGGGGGGCTCACAGATACGCAGTATTTT; CDR3aa: CASSSTSGGLTDTQYF
v_gene: TRBV28; abundance: -; d_gene: -; j_gene: TRBJ1-1; CDR3nt: TGTGCCAGCAGTTTCCAAGCGGGGAACACTGAAGCTTTCTTT; CDR3aa: CASSFQAGNTEAFF
v_gene: TRBV6-5; abundance: -; d_gene: TRBD2; j_gene: TRBJ2-3; CDR3nt: TGTGCCAGCAGTTACCAGGGACTAGGGGCAGATACGCAGTATTTT; CDR3aa: CASSYQGLGADTQYF
v_gene: TRBV6-6; abundance: -; d_gene: TRBD1; j_gene: TRBJ2-3; CDR3nt: TGTGCCAGCTCCAAAGGGGGCGGCTTAGGGACAGATACGCAGTATTTT; CDR3aa: CASSKGGGLGTDTQYF
v_gene: TRBV4-2; abundance: -; d_gene: -; j_gene: TRBJ1-2; CDR3nt: TGTGCCAGCAGCCAGGAGGGGATACAGAGTGGTGGCTACACCTTC; CDR3aa: CASSQEGIQSGGYTF
v_gene: TRBV3-1/TRBV3-2; abundance: -; d_gene: -; j_gene: TRBJ2-1; CDR3nt: TGTGCCAGCAGCCAGCCCGGGACTCGGGGTGAGCAGTTCTTC; CDR3aa: CASSQPGTRGEQFF
v_gene: TRBV19; abundance: -; d_gene: -; j_gene: TRBJ1-1; CDR3nt: TGTGCCAGTACCCATCAAGGGATGGGGGGAGCTTTCTTT; CDR3aa: CASTHQGMGGAFF
v_gene: TRBV6-1; abundance: -; d_gene: -; j_gene: TRBJ1-3; CDR3nt: TGTGCCAGCAGTGAAGCGGCAGGCTCTGGAAACACCATATATTTT; CDR3aa: CASSEAAGSGNTIYF
v_gene: TRBV4-2; abundance: -; d_gene: -; j_gene: TRBJ1-4; CDR3nt: TGTGCCAGCAGCCACGCGGGGGCAACTAATGAAAAACTGTTTTTT; CDR3aa: CASSHAGATNEKLFF
v_gene: TRBV6-5; abundance: -; d_gene: TRBD1; j_gene: TRBJ1-4; CDR3nt: TGTGCCAGCAGTTACATCAGGGGGAATGAAAAACTGTTTTTT; CDR3aa: CASSYIRGNEKLFF
v_gene: TRBV4-2; abundance: -; d_gene: TRBD1; j_gene: TRBJ1-5; CDR3nt: TGTGCCAGCAGCCAAGACAGGGGGCTGGATCAGCCCCAGCATTTT; CDR3aa: CASSQDRGLDQPQHF
v_gene: TRBV4-2; abundance: -; d_gene: TRBD2; j_gene: TRBJ2-5; CDR3nt: TGTGCCAGCAGCCAAGTGTCGACTAGCGGACAAGAGACCCAGTACTTC; CDR3aa: CASSQVSTSGQETQYF
v_gene: TRBV5-1; abundance: many; d_gene: -; j_gene: TRBJ2-2; CDR3nt: TGCGCCAGCAGCTTGGGGCACAGGATCGGGGAGCTGTTTTTT; CDR3aa: CASSLGHRIGELFF
v_gene: TRBV5-6; abundance: -; d_gene: -; j_gene: TRBJ1-4; CDR3nt: TGTGCCAGCAGCTCGCGGGACCCGTTTGAAAAACTGTTTTTT; CDR3aa: CASSSRDPFEKLFF
v_gene: TRBV12-3/TRBV12-4; abundance: -; d_gene: -; j_gene: TRBJ2-3; CDR3nt: TGTGCCAGCAGTTTCTCGGGTAATACGCAGTATTTT; CDR3aa: CASSFSGNTQYF
v_gene: TRBV9; abundance: -; d_gene: TRBD1; j_gene: TRBJ2-6; CDR3nt: TGTGCCAGCAGCGTAGCCCGTGGGGCAGGGGGCTCTGGGGCCAACGTCCTGACTTTC; CDR3aa: CASSVARGAGGSGANVLTF
v_gene: TRBV4-2; abundance: -; d_gene: -; j_gene: TRBJ2-3; CDR3nt: TGTGCCAGCAGCCAAGCAGGGAGACTAGGTAAAGGAGATACGCAGTATTTT; CDR3aa: CASSQAGRLGKGDTQYF